Following are 5 T cell receptor beta chains from one sample sequenced in a study of OX40 agonist ivuxolimab in advanced cancers. Method: immunoSEQ multiplex PCR; TCRdb's copy keeps in-frame clones and lacks some. This table holds over 75,000 clones, about 90% found once. The sequences come from CD4+ or CD8+ T cells sorted from blood, collected in a trial of the OX40 agonist ivuxolimab. These receptors were taken from an adult with an advanced solid tumor such as melanoma, head and neck, liver or kidney cancer.

The CDR3 sequence is CASSRNRGTEEAFF. CDR3 in DNA: TGCGCCAGCAGCCGGAACAGGGGTACGGAAGAAGCTTTCTTT. The rearrangement uses TRBV4-3 and TRBJ1-1; 7 bases line up with TRBD1. Germline assignment: CDR1 LGHNA and CDR2 YSLEER. This CDR3 is 14 amino acids long. V lost 4 bases, J lost 8 bases, and 10 bases stayed unmatched.

For the CDR3, the DNA is TGTGCCAGCAATAAGCGGGAGAGTTCTGAGCAGTTCTTC. It encodes CASNKRESSEQFF. This sequence joins TRBV2 and TRBJ2-1, with 8 bases fitting TRBD2. Germline CDR1 SNHLY, CDR2 FYNNEI. The CDR3 is 13 amino acids. J was trimmed by 9 bases and V by 7 bases; bases with no gene match: 8.

This chain links TRBV5-5 with TRBJ1-6; TRBD1 is a possible D gene (6 bases). This CDR3 contains 14 residues. The V end lost 1 base, the J end lost 7 bases, and 9 bases lay between the germline ends. Germline V lookup: CDR1 SGHKS, CDR2 YYEKEE (reference sequence). CDR3 residues: CASSLQGTNSPLHF. The CDR3 nucleotides are TGTGCCAGCAGCTTGCAGGGGACCAATTCACCCCTCCACTTT.

The chain recombines TRBV28 with TRBJ1-6, with a possible D match to TRBD1 (6 bases). V was trimmed by 7 bases and J by 5 bases, leaving 21 bases between them. The CDR3 contains 17 residues. CDR1 is MDHEN and CDR2 is SYDVKM in the germline V gene. For the CDR3, the DNA is TGTGCCAGCACCTTCCTAGGAGAGGGGGGTGATAATTCACCCCTCCACTTT. Its protein is CASTFLGEGGDNSPLHF.

The chain links TRBV11-2 to TRBJ2-1; perhaps TRBD2 as D (6 bases). V was shortened by 6 bases and J by 2 bases, with 14 bases between the two germline ends. Germline values: CDR1 SGHAT, CDR2 FQNNGV. The CDR3 has 15 residues. The CDR3 region has the DNA TGTGCCAGCAGACACTCGGGGGAGGCCTACAATGAGCAGTTCTTC. It encodes CASRHSGEAYNEQFF.